These 2 T cell receptor beta chains came from one sample sequenced in a study of cytomegalovirus exposure and HLA in healthy donors. PCR primers comprised 60 Vbeta and 13 Jbeta primers. The repertoire was sequenced with immunoSEQ multiplex PCR; TCRdb's copy has only in-frame clones and lacks some. The data contain over 80,000 clones, 70% to 85% of them seen just once; the ten biggest clones take up under 4%. The sequencing input was PBMCs. Source of these receptors: a man between 45 and 60 years old in good health and CMV-seronegative.

This clone has a handful of counts. The chain joins TRBV6-6 to TRBJ1-1, with TRBD1 as a possible D gene (5 bases). Germline values: CDR1 MNHNY, CDR2 SVGAGI (reference sequence). The V end was cut by 6 bases, the J end by 0 bases, with 11 bases between. The CDR3 has 14 amino acids. DNA of the CDR3: TGTGCCAGCAGCATCACAGGAATGAACACTGAAGCTTTCTTT. It translates to CASSITGMNTEAFF.

This chain connects TRBV5-4 to TRBJ1-3, with a tentative D call TRBD1 (5 bases). From germline, CDR1 is SGHNT and CDR2 YYREEE (reference sequence). V was trimmed by 0 bases and J by 0 bases, leaving 10 bases between them. CDR3 length equals 16 residues. In nucleotides, the CDR3 is TGTGCCAGCAGCTTGGACAGGCCAAGCTCTGGAAACACCATATATTTT. Translating gives CASSLDRPSSGNTIYF.